This record concerns one TCR beta chain sequence. The data originate from a study of blood T cell repertoires in COVID-19. For the study at large: Acute and convalescent COVID-19 specimens originated in the United States, Italy and Spain. From T cells, B-cell-depleted T cells, or PBMCs came the material, which was cDNA or gDNA.

Source study methods: Reference gene primer amplification yielded estimated nucleated cell counts. The protocol was immunoSEQ multiplex PCR, while the TCRdb copy is restricted to in-frame clones and leaves out a portion. D and trimming were read from the DNA, whereas the V and J calls and clone size are those reported in that table. The sample lists some 180,000 clones, less than 80% occurring once. V trimming: 5 bases; J trimming: 8 bases; junction bases outside the gene matches: 25. Per the germline V gene, CDR1 is SEHNR and CDR2 is FQNEAQ (reference sequence). The CDR3 spans 19 residues. The chain carries TRBV7-9 and TRBJ2-3, with 7 positions matching TRBD2. The clonotype originates from a man in his forties or fifties who had recovered from COVID-19. Source material: peripheral blood. The CDR3 DNA reads as TGTGCCAGCAGCCCCGCTGGAGGTGGTGCGGGAGTTCGTGTGGGTACGCAGTATTTT. This encodes CASSPAGGGAGVRVGTQYF.